The 30 T cell receptor beta chains given below trace back to one sample, sequenced in a study of response to subunit inactivated influenza vaccine. MiXCR was run by TCRdb on the RT-PCR reads, yielding one entry per CDR3 protein. Among about 520,000 distinct CDR3 sequences listed, about 10% were seen once. The sample here was PBMCs from blood, taken 45 days after vaccination. Receptor source: a man aged 50 or older who received an inactivated influenza vaccine.

V is TRBV30 and J is TRBJ1-1; D is uncertain. CDR1 and CDR2 from the germline V gene are GTSNPN and SVGIG (reference sequence). V lost 0 bases, J lost 1 base, and 6 bases lay in between. The CDR3 runs to 13 residues. CDR3 protein: CAWSVRRNTEAFF. Written as DNA, the CDR3 is TGTGCCTGGAGTGTACGTAGGAACACTGAAGCTTTCTTT.

This chain connects TRBV28 to TRBJ1-4, with D possibly being TRBD1 (5 bases). V was shortened by 11 bases and J by 2 bases, with 15 bases between the two germline ends. Looked up from germline, CDR1 is MDHEN and CDR2 is SYDVKM. The CDR3 sequence is 14 residues long. The CDR3 DNA reads as TGTGCCCATCAGGGAGGGACCACTAATGAAAAACTGTTTTTT. Translation gives CAHQGGTTNEKLFF. Supplemented by reference TRBV28 and TRBJ1-4, the full variable domain reads DVKVTQSSRYLVKRTGEKVFLECVQDMDHENMFWYRQDPGLGLRLIYFSYDVKMKEKGDIPEGYSVSREKKERFSLILESASTNQTSMYLCAHQGGTTNEKLFFGSGTQLSVL.

With regard to this clonotype: This may be a read error: a much more frequent sequence differs by one nucleotide. The chain carries TRBV6-2 or TRBV6-3 and TRBJ2-7, with D tentatively TRBD1 (6 bases). V was shortened by 6 bases and J by 4 bases, with 10 bases between the two germline ends. The germline V gene encodes CDR1 MNHEY and CDR2 SVGEGT. This CDR3 is 12 amino acids long. CDR3 sequence reads: CASSNQGYEQYF. For the CDR3, the DNA is TGTGCCAGCAGCAACCAGGGGTACGAGCAGTACTTC.

The chain carries TRBV5-1 and TRBJ2-1, with TRBD1 as a possible D gene (6 bases). V was pared by 4 bases and J by 8 bases, with 13 bases between. The CDR3 has 13 residues. CDR1 and CDR2 (germline): SGHRS, YFSETQ. CDR3 bases: TGCGCCAGCAGCCCGGGACATAGGGATGAGCAGTTCTTC. Encoded protein: CASSPGHRDEQFF.

The chain is built from TRBV5-5 and TRBJ1-5; unclear D gene. The CDR3 consists of 15 residues. Germline V gene data show CDR1 as SGHKS and CDR2 as YYEKEE (reference sequence). V lost 1 base, J lost 0 bases, and 8 bases lay in between. The CDR3 region has the DNA TGTGCCAGCAGCTTGTTATCAGGTAGCAATCAGCCCCAGCATTTT. Residues: CASSLLSGSNQPQHF.

In its sample, this clonotype was seen a few times. The J gene is TRBJ2-7, the V gene TRBV27, with 11 bases aligning to TRBD2. Per germline, CDR1 MNHEY and CDR2 SMNVEV (reference sequence). This CDR3 has 14 amino acids. The ends lost 5 bases at V and 6 bases at J; junction bases unmatched: 6. The CDR3 nucleotides read TGTGCCAGCAGTGGACTAGCGGGTTTTCTCGAGCAGTACTTC. This codes for CASSGLAGFLEQYF.

The genes are TRBV4-2 and TRBJ2-5; D is uncertain. The germline gives CDR1 LGHNA, CDR2 YNFKEQ. The V end was cut by 4 bases, the J end by 7 bases, with 10 bases between. The CDR3 contains 12 residues. The DNA for the CDR3 is TGTGCCAGCAGCCCTTCCTCGGGGACCCAGTACTTC. As protein: CASSPSSGTQYF.

The chain carries TRBV20-1 and TRBJ2-1; D perhaps matches TRBD1 (5 bases). CDR1 and CDR2 from the germline V gene are DFQATT and SNEGSKA (reference sequence). The CDR3 spans 11 residues. Trimming shortened V by 5 bases and J by 7 bases, and 9 bases separated the two germline ends. This chain's CDR3 is CSADKGNEQFF. CDR3 coding DNA: TGCAGTGCTGACAAGGGGAATGAGCAGTTCTTC.

The chain has TRBV11-1 and TRBJ2-3; 10 bases fit TRBD2. The J segment lost 5 bases and the V segment lost 4 bases, leaving 15 bases of the junction unmatched. Germline loops: CDR1 SGHAT, CDR2 FQDESV (reference sequence). This CDR3 contains 18 residues. The CDR3 loop reads CASSSKGSLTSGLDTQYF. CDR3 bases: TGTGCCAGCAGCTCGAAGGGCTCCCTGACTAGCGGGCTAGATACGCAGTATTTT.

The chain uses TRBV3-1 and TRBJ2-5, with D unclear. Per germline, CDR1 LGHDT and CDR2 YNNKEL (reference sequence). Trimming shortened V by 4 bases and J by 2 bases, and 8 bases separated the two germline ends. The CDR3 is 13 residues long. CDR3 loop: CASSLDGQETQYF. The CDR3 DNA reads TGTGCCAGCAGCCTGGACGGACAAGAGACCCAGTACTTC.

This clonotype was counted ten times or more. The rearrangement links TRBV20-1 to TRBJ1-1; no definite D call. The germline V gene has CDR1 DFQATT and CDR2 SNEGSKA (reference sequence). The V and J ends lost 5 bases and 5 bases respectively, with 24 bases between them. The CDR3 extends over 16 amino acids. The CDR3 nucleotides read TGCAGTGCTGCTCGCCCCACCGGAGCTAGAACTACTGAAGCTTTCTTT. Amino acid sequence: CSAARPTGARTTEAFF.

A few counts support this clonotype. V is TRBV24-1 and J is TRBJ2-1; 8 bases fit TRBD2. CDR1 is KGHDR and CDR2 is SFDVKD in the germline V gene. This CDR3 is 15 amino acids long. V dropped 4 bases and J dropped 7; count of bases not matched to a gene: 8. CDR3 region: CATSEWTSNINEQFF. Here the CDR3 DNA reads TGTGCCACCAGTGAATGGACTAGCAATATTAATGAGCAGTTCTTC.

This clonotype showed up just a few times. This sequence joins TRBV29-1 and TRBJ2-2, with D hard to call. The CDR3 is 14 amino acids. Germline values: CDR1 SQVTM, CDR2 ANQGSEA. V gave up 5 bases and J gave up 1 base, with 11 bases separating them. The CDR3 is CSVSSTRNTGELFF. As DNA, the CDR3 is TGCAGCGTTTCCTCGACACGGAACACCGGGGAGCTGTTTTTT.

Only a few counts were recorded for this clonotype. The chain recombines TRBV20-1 with TRBJ2-1, with TRBD2 identical over 9 bases. Germline lookup yields CDR1 DFQATT and CDR2 SNEGSKA (reference sequence). Trimming removed 3 bases from V and 3 bases from J; junction bases left unmatched: 12. The CDR3 covers 17 residues. Written as DNA, the CDR3 is TGCAGTGCTAGGCCCAGCGGGGGGCCTGGACTCTACAATGAGCAGTTCTTC. This sequence encodes CSARPSGGPGLYNEQFF.

This clonotype occurred a few times. V usage is TRBV6-6 and J usage is TRBJ1-1; tentatively, D is TRBD1 (6 bases). Between the trimmed V and J ends, which lost 8 bases and 2 bases, there was a span of 12 bases. In germline, CDR1 is MNHNY, CDR2 SVGAGI (reference sequence). CDR3 length equals 13 residues. DNA of the CDR3: TGTGCCAGCCACTTCAGGGGTAACACTGAAGCTTTCTTT. Translation gives CASHFRGNTEAFF.

This clonotype was detected many times. The chain combines TRBV4-2 with TRBJ2-7; perhaps D is TRBD1 or TRBD2 (5 bases each). The germline CDR1 and CDR2 sequences are LGHNA and YNFKEQ. The V gene lost 0 bases and the J gene lost 2 bases, with 8 bases spanning the gap. This CDR3 comprises 14 residues. The CDR3 DNA sequence: TGTGCCAGCAGCCAAGACCGGGGCACCTACGAGCAGTACTTC. Amino acid sequence: CASSQDRGTYEQYF.

The chain has TRBV10-3 and TRBJ2-7, with TRBD2 matching 12 bases. From germline, CDR1 is ENHRY and CDR2 SYGVKD. CDR3 size: 13 residues. The trim removed 6 bases at V and 6 bases at J, leaving 3 bases unmatched. The CDR3 loop reads CAIRRGLAGEQYF. In DNA form, the CDR3 reads TGTGCCATCAGACGGGGACTAGCGGGCGAGCAGTACTTC.

This clonotype was observed a handful of times. The DNA of the CDR3 is TGTGCCAGCAGCTATCCGACAGGGGCTCTAGCGGGAGGTAGGGCCTACGAGCAGTACTTC. Translation: CASSYPTGALAGGRAYEQYF. This rearrangement joins TRBV7-8 to TRBJ2-7, with 11 bases identical to TRBD2. Trimming cost V 4 bases and J 2 bases; bases outside gene matches: 19. Germline V lookup: CDR1 SGHVS, CDR2 FQNEAQ. The CDR3 sequence is 20 residues long.

The V and J genes are TRBV4-1 and TRBJ2-7; 8 nucleotides line up with TRBD2. Trimming cost V 1 base and J 5 bases; bases outside gene matches: 1. CDR3 length: 13 amino acids. Germline V gene lookup returns CDR1 MGHRA and CDR2 YSYEKL. The CDR3 region has the DNA TGCGCCAGCAGCCAAGCGGGGGGGGACGAGCAGTACTTC. Translating it yields CASSQAGGDEQYF.

The chain joins TRBV7-2 to TRBJ2-3, with 11 bases identical to TRBD2. The length of the CDR3 is 16 residues. Germline lookup yields CDR1 SGHTA and CDR2 FQGNSA. J gave up 4 bases and V 3 bases, and 6 bases lay outside the gene matches. The CDR3 spells CASSFAGLAAPDTQYF. The CDR3, as DNA: TGTGCCAGCAGCTTCGCGGGACTAGCGGCACCAGATACGCAGTATTTT.

This clonotype was seen ten or more times. The V call is TRBV29-1, the J call TRBJ2-3, with 8 bases identical to TRBD1. V gave up 4 bases and J gave up 6 bases; unmatched junction bases: 6. The CDR3 runs to 13 residues. Germline lookup yields CDR1 SQVTM and CDR2 ANQGSEA. The CDR3 is CSVGTGRLDTQYF. The CDR3, as DNA: TGCAGCGTTGGGACAGGGAGGTTGGATACGCAGTATTTT.

This clonotype came up many times. The chain carries TRBV24-1 and TRBJ1-2; 7 nucleotides align to TRBD1. With V trimmed by 0 bases and J by 7 bases, 7 bases remained unmatched. Looked up from germline, CDR1 is KGHDR and CDR2 is SFDVKD. The CDR3 totals 15 residues. The DNA of the CDR3 is TGTGCCACCAGTGATTTGAGGACAGGACCTGGTGGCTACACCTTC. This translates into CATSDLRTGPGGYTF.

The chain recombines TRBV20-1 with TRBJ2-5, with 7 bases identical to TRBD1. The length of the CDR3 is 13 residues. V was pared by 4 bases and J by 2 bases, with 4 bases of the junction left unmatched. Germline-derived CDR1 and CDR2 are DFQATT and SNEGSKA (reference sequence). As DNA, the CDR3 is TGCAGTGCTAAAAGGGGGCTACAAGAGACCCAGTACTTC. It specifies CSAKRGLQETQYF.

The gene calls are TRBV5-1 and TRBJ1-2; 8 positions agree with TRBD1. The CDR3 contains 14 residues. V was clipped by 0 bases and J by 6 bases; unmatched bases: 4. Germline CDR1 is SGHRS and CDR2 is YFSETQ. CDR3 loop: CASSLAQGADGYTF. CDR3 nucleotide sequence: TGCGCCAGCAGCTTGGCCCAGGGGGCCGATGGCTACACCTTC.

The chain recombines TRBV20-1 with TRBJ1-1, with D possibly TRBD1 on 6 matching bases. Germline V gives CDR1 DFQATT, CDR2 SNEGSKA (reference sequence). This CDR3 has 14 amino acids. The ends were cut back, 4 bases at V and 2 bases at J, with 14 bases in the middle. CDR3 loop: CSANPWGGNTEAFF. As DNA, the CDR3 is TGCAGTGCTAATCCTTGGGGGGGCAACACTGAAGCTTTCTTT.

CDR3: CASSSGAFGTQYF. The CDR3 coding sequence is TGCGCCAGCAGTTCCGGGGCCTTTGGTACGCAGTATTTT. V gene TRBV5-1 combines with J gene TRBJ2-3; D is perhaps TRBD1 or TRBD2 (5 bases each). This CDR3 spans 13 amino acids. V lost 5 bases to trimming and J lost 8 bases, with 15 bases between them. CDR1 and CDR2 (germline): SGHRS, YFSETQ.

V is TRBV27 and J is TRBJ2-5, with no clear D. There are 14 residues in the CDR3. Germline V gene data show CDR1 as MNHEY and CDR2 as SMNVEV (reference sequence). Between the trimmed V and J ends, which lost 5 bases and 2 bases, there was a span of 12 bases. The CDR3 region is CASSEAGVQETQYF. For the CDR3, the DNA is TGTGCCAGCAGTGAGGCAGGCGTACAAGAGACCCAGTACTTC.

V is TRBV4-2 and J is TRBJ2-7, with D hard to call. The CDR3 spans 14 residues. The germline CDR1 and CDR2 sequences are LGHNA and YNFKEQ. Trimming removed 0 bases from V and 6 bases from J, with 12 bases in between. CDR3 protein: CASSQDPGSSEQYF. The CDR3 coding sequence is TGTGCCAGCAGCCAAGATCCAGGCTCTTCCGAGCAGTACTTC.

The chain joins TRBV2 to TRBJ1-6, with D unresolved. Trimming removed 2 bases from V and 0 bases from J, with 5 bases in between. The CDR3 consists of 15 residues. The germline gives CDR1 SNHLY, CDR2 FYNNEI. The CDR3 DNA reads TGTGCCAGCAGTGAACGGGACTCCTATAATTCACCCCTCCACTTT. Translating it yields CASSERDSYNSPLHF.

The CDR3 DNA reads TGTGCCAGCATTCAGCGCCGCACAGATACGCAGTATTTT. As protein: CASIQRRTDTQYF. The rearrangement links TRBV6-6 to TRBJ2-3; D gene ambiguous. V was clipped by 7 bases and J by 1 base, with 9 bases between them. The CDR3 length is 13 residues. CDR1 and CDR2 from the germline V gene are MNHNY and SVGAGI (reference sequence).